The clone carrying this TCR beta chain was observed a handful of times. The antigen remains undetermined. The sample comes from a study of T cell responses to AZD1222 COVID-19 vaccine. Study outcomes and limitations: Unmutated regions of variants are reportedly targeted by nearly half of spike-specific TCRs. White British ancestry dominated among donors, who included more females, and clonal diversity was possibly underestimated.

The CDR3 contains 14 residues. Germline-derived CDR1 and CDR2 are LNHDA and SQIVND (reference sequence). V dropped 9 bases and J dropped 2 bases, with 17 bases sitting between them. Data came from immunoSEQ multiplex PCR; TCRdb stores just in-frame clones and leaves some out. The data contain about 150,000 clones, approximately 90% of them seen just once; the ten biggest clones take up approximately 3%. Material: peripheral blood, obtained on day 0 of AZD1222 vaccination. This clonotype was sampled from an adult in good health. The V gene is TRBV19, the J gene TRBJ2-7; a possible D gene is TRBD1 (5 bases). Written as DNA, the CDR3 is TGTGCCAGCAAAGGGGTTGGTGGGGCCTACGAGCAGTACTTC. Its protein product is CASKGVGGAYEQYF.